Reported below is one TCR beta chain. These data originate in a study of blood T cell repertoires in COVID-19. Across the study: Samples came from the United States, Italy and Spain, spanning acute and convalescent COVID-19. Sources were T cells, B-cell-depleted T cells, or PBMCs; the material itself was cDNA or gDNA.

Germline lookup yields CDR1 MNHEY and CDR2 SVGAGI. The V end was cut by 2 bases, the J end by 4 bases, with 11 bases between. The CDR3 length is 14 residues. It was during active infection that Seattle patients were enrolled and then longitudinally followed. The authors' processing: Amplification with reference gene primers provided the estimates of nucleated cell counts. Assay used: immunoSEQ multiplex PCR; TCRdb lists only in-frame clones, some missing. The D gene and trimming were derived from the DNA, and the V and J assignments and clone size from that table. The sample carries hundreds of thousands of clones, 80% to 95% recorded once.

This sequence originates from a man aged 60-69 years with COVID-19, enrolled during active disease. The V call is TRBV6-5, the J call TRBJ1-2; no clear D gene. Sequenced material: peripheral blood. The CDR3: CASSYQRISYGYTF. In DNA, the CDR3 is TGTGCCAGCAGTTACCAGAGGATAAGCTATGGCTACACCTTC.